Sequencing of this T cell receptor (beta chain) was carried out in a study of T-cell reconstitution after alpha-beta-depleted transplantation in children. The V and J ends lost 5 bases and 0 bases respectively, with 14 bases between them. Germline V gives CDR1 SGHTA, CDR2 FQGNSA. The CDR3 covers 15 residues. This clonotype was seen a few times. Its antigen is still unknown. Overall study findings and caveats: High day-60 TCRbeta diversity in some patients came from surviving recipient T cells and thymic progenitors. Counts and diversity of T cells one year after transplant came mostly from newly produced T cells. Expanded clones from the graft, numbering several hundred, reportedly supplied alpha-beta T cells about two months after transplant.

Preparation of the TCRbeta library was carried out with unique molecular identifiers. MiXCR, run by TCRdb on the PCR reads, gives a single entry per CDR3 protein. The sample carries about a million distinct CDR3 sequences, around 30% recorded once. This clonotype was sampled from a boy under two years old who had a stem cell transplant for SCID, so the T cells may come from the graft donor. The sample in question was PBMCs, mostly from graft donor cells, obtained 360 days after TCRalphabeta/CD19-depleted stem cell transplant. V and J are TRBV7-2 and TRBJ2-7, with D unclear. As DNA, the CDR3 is TGTGCCAGCAGCCCCGCCTCAGCGCTCTCCTACGAGCAGTACTTC. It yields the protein CASSPASALSYEQYF.